The 23 T cell receptor beta chains in this list originate from one sample, sequenced in a study of cytomegalovirus exposure and HLA in healthy donors. Researchers ran the PCR with 60 Vbeta and 13 Jbeta primers. Profiled with immunoSEQ multiplex PCR; TCRdb holds only in-frame clones, not every one. The sample lists around 130,000 clones, roughly 79% occurring once. Sequencing was done on a sample of PBMCs. All receptors come from a woman between 50 and 59 years old in good health and CMV-seronegative.

This chain uses TRBV2 with TRBJ1-5; the D gene is possibly TRBD1 (5 bases). Looked up from germline, CDR1 is SNHLY and CDR2 is FYNNEI. Trimming pared 7 bases from V and 1 base from J, leaving 14 bases between. The CDR3 consists of 15 residues. The CDR3 DNA is TGTGCCAGCACCGTATCCAGGGCGAGCAATCAGCCCCAGCATTTT. The encoded protein is CASTVSRASNQPQHF.

The V gene is TRBV5-6, the J gene TRBJ2-3; 11 bases agree with TRBD2. The CDR3 length is 16 residues. CDR1 and CDR2 from the germline V gene are SGHDT and YYEEEE. Trimming removed 4 bases from V and 5 bases from J; junction bases left unmatched: 9. CDR3 in DNA: TGTGCCAGCAGCCCGGTAGCGGGAGGGCTTATAGATACGCAGTATTTT. As protein: CASSPVAGGLIDTQYF.

The chain is built from TRBV11-3 and TRBJ2-3; the D gene is possibly TRBD2 (6 bases). V lost 1 base to trimming and J lost 3 bases, with 20 bases between them. CDR1 and CDR2 from the germline V gene are SGHNT and YENEEA. This CDR3 is built from 18 residues. This chain's CDR3 is CASSLGAYPGLKTDTQYF. For the CDR3, the DNA is TGTGCCAGCAGCTTAGGGGCCTACCCGGGACTCAAAACAGATACGCAGTATTTT.

J is TRBJ1-1 and V is TRBV28, with TRBD1 identical over 9 bases. The CDR3 has 16 residues. The germline V gene has CDR1 MDHEN and CDR2 SYDVKM. V shed 7 bases and J 4 bases; nucleotides not matched to a gene: 13. This CDR3 is CASTRAGTGFSTEAFF. As DNA, the CDR3 is TGTGCCAGCACCCGGGCCGGGACAGGGTTTAGCACTGAAGCTTTCTTT.

The chain combines TRBV7-3 with TRBJ2-5, with D maybe TRBD2 (6 bases). Trimming shortened V by 1 base and J by 2 bases, and 14 bases separated the two germline ends. The CDR3 runs to 16 residues. CDR1 and CDR2 from the germline V gene are SGHTA and FQGTGA. Here the CDR3 DNA reads TGTGCCAGCAGCTTAAGTCCGGGGAGGCCTCAAGAGACCCAGTACTTC. It specifies CASSLSPGRPQETQYF.

The chain couples TRBV27 to TRBJ2-1, with TRBD2 matching 13 bases. J was trimmed by 7 bases and V by 5 bases; bases with no gene match: 5. CDR1 is MNHEY and CDR2 is SMNVEV in the germline V gene (reference sequence). The CDR3 spans 15 residues. CDR3 sequence reads: CASSPPGLAGNEQFF. CDR3 nucleotides: TGTGCCAGCAGTCCTCCGGGACTAGCGGGAAATGAGCAGTTCTTC.

This clone has more than one count but fewer than ten. The rearrangement uses TRBV29-1 and TRBJ2-3, with D possibly being TRBD2 (5 bases). Germline CDR1 is SQVTM and CDR2 is ANQGSEA. The CDR3 extends over 15 amino acids. The V end was cut by 3 bases, the J end by 0 bases, with 13 bases between. The CDR3 reads CSVDLAEASTDTQYF. In DNA, the CDR3 is TGCAGCGTTGATCTAGCTGAAGCTAGCACAGATACGCAGTATTTT.

This clone has just a few counts. This sequence joins TRBV29-1 and TRBJ1-1; the D gene is possibly TRBD1 (5 bases). This CDR3 spans 13 amino acids. Germline values: CDR1 SQVTM, CDR2 ANQGSEA. The V and J ends lost 7 bases and 0 bases respectively, with 12 bases between them. The DNA of the CDR3 is TGCAGCGGTTGCGCGGGGGTGAACACTGAAGCTTTCTTT. The encoded protein is CSGCAGVNTEAFF.

V gene TRBV19 combines with J gene TRBJ2-3; the match to TRBD2 covers 9 bases. The J segment lost 4 bases and the V segment lost 8 bases, leaving 4 bases of the junction unmatched. The germline CDR1 and CDR2 sequences are LNHDA and SQIVND (reference sequence). The CDR3 has 13 residues. CDR3 protein: CASRVAGADTQYF. The DNA for the CDR3 is TGTGCCAGTCGGGTAGCGGGGGCAGATACGCAGTATTTT.

The chain is built from TRBV30 and TRBJ1-2; D unresolved. From germline, CDR1 is GTSNPN and CDR2 SVGIG (reference sequence). This CDR3 has 13 amino acids. V dropped 0 bases and J dropped 2 bases, with 7 bases sitting between them. In DNA form, the CDR3 reads TGTGCCTGGAGTGTACTCGGGAACTATGGCTACACCTTC. It encodes CAWSVLGNYGYTF.

The chain is built from TRBV7-9 and TRBJ2-3, with D maybe TRBD2 (6 bases). The CDR3 contains 14 residues. Germline-derived CDR1 and CDR2 are SEHNR and FQNEAQ (reference sequence). The V end was cut by 1 base, the J end by 2 bases, with 7 bases between. The CDR3 DNA reads as TGTGCCAGCAGCTTAGGCGGGATCACAGATACGCAGTATTTT. Amino acid sequence: CASSLGGITDTQYF.

The chain couples TRBV29-1 to TRBJ1-2; D is unresolved. The V end was cut by 6 bases, the J end by 0 bases, with 5 bases between. Germline loops: CDR1 SQVTM, CDR2 ANQGSEA. CDR3 size: 11 residues. The CDR3 sequence: CSVDTNYGYTF. The CDR3 coding sequence is TGCAGCGTAGACACTAACTATGGCTACACCTTC.

The V call is TRBV27, the J call TRBJ2-3; 12 positions match TRBD2. J lost 4 bases, V lost 5 bases, and 7 bases had no gene match. There are 16 residues in the CDR3. Germline V gene lookup returns CDR1 MNHEY and CDR2 SMNVEV (reference sequence). In nucleotides, the CDR3 is TGTGCCAGCAGTCCCCTAGCGGGAGGGTGGGCAGATACGCAGTATTTT. Amino acids: CASSPLAGGWADTQYF.

This clone was seen a single time. V usage is TRBV10-3 and J usage is TRBJ2-2, with 8 bases lining up with TRBD1. Trimming at V came to 6 bases and at J to 1 base, leaving 7 bases not matched to a gene. Per the germline V gene, CDR1 is ENHRY and CDR2 is SYGVKD. CDR3 size: 16 residues. The CDR3 region is CAIRPPGTGNTGELFF. As DNA, the CDR3 is TGTGCCATCAGGCCCCCGGGGACAGGGAACACCGGGGAGCTGTTTTTT.

A few counts support this clone. The chain links TRBV7-6 to TRBJ2-2; D is unclear. Germline loops: CDR1 SGHVS, CDR2 FNYEAQ. This CDR3 has 13 residues. The V gene lost 5 bases and the J gene lost 7 bases, with 11 bases spanning the gap. The CDR3 spells CASSRYPRGELFF. Written as DNA, the CDR3 is TGTGCCAGCAGCCGTTATCCCCGCGGGGAGCTGTTTTTT.

The rearrangement joins TRBV5-1 to TRBJ2-3; 10 positions match TRBD2. CDR3 size: 15 residues. Germline lookup yields CDR1 SGHRS and CDR2 YFSETQ. V lost 9 bases to trimming and J lost 0 bases; unmatched junction nucleotides: 7. DNA of the CDR3: TGCGCCACCACTCGAGCGGGGGGGAGCACAGATACGCAGTATTTT. It encodes CATTRAGGSTDTQYF.

The CDR3 loop reads CASSPGGSTENIQYF. CDR3 bases: TGCGCCAGCAGCCCGGGGGGGTCCACAGAAAACATTCAGTACTTC. The chain is built from TRBV5-1 and TRBJ2-4, with 8 bases fitting TRBD2. The CDR3 covers 15 residues. Germline assignment: CDR1 SGHRS and CDR2 YFSETQ. The J segment lost 5 bases and the V segment lost 4 bases, leaving 8 bases of the junction unmatched.

This clone came up a few times. The rearrangement links TRBV7-2 to TRBJ1-1, with no clear D. V shed 1 base and J shed 10 bases, with 10 bases lying between them. This CDR3 is 12 amino acids long. Germline V gene lookup returns CDR1 SGHTA and CDR2 FQGNSA. The CDR3 sequence is CASSLERVGAFF. CDR3 nucleotide sequence: TGTGCCAGCAGCTTAGAGAGGGTAGGAGCTTTCTTT.

V gene TRBV4-2 combines with J gene TRBJ2-4, with 7 bases identical to TRBD2. The J segment lost 0 bases and the V segment lost 3 bases, leaving 17 bases of the junction unmatched. This CDR3 comprises 20 residues. CDR1 LGHNA and CDR2 YNFKEQ come from the germline V gene. Here the CDR3 DNA reads TGTGCCAGCAGCCAGGAACAAGGGGCTAGCGGAGAAGTAGCCAAAAACATTCAGTACTTC. It encodes CASSQEQGASGEVAKNIQYF.

This sequence joins TRBV5-6 and TRBJ1-3; 8 bases are a match to TRBD1. The length of the CDR3 is 15 residues. Trimming took 0 bases from V and 4 from J; bases not matched to a gene: 3. From germline, CDR1 is SGHDT and CDR2 YYEEEE. The CDR3 protein is CASSLAGGYGNTIYF. In DNA form, the CDR3 reads TGTGCCAGCAGCTTGGCAGGGGGCTACGGAAACACCATATATTTT.

Points on this clone: Distinct nucleotide sequences in the sample also encode this CDR3. This chain connects TRBV7-2 to TRBJ2-2; TRBD2 matches at 13 bases. Per germline, CDR1 SGHTA and CDR2 FQGNSA. This CDR3 is 13 amino acids long. The V gene end was trimmed by 8 bases and the J gene end by 8 bases; junction bases not matched to a gene: 2. The CDR3 nucleotides read TGTGCCAGCGGACTAGCGGGAGTGGGGGAGCTGTTTTTT. This sequence encodes CASGLAGVGELFF.

This clone appeared a few times. The chain couples TRBV7-2 to TRBJ2-5, with D maybe TRBD1 (6 bases). Trimming removed 6 bases from V and 1 base from J, with 12 bases in between. Germline V lookup: CDR1 SGHTA, CDR2 FQGNSA. This CDR3 spans 14 amino acids. The CDR3 spells CASRKQGGQETQYF. The CDR3 nucleotides are TGTGCCAGCAGAAAACAGGGCGGCCAAGAGACCCAGTACTTC.

In this sample, this clone turned up a few times. The chain is built from TRBV9 and TRBJ2-3; 8 bases line up with TRBD2. CDR3 length equals 16 residues. With 0 bases clipped from V and 2 bases from J, the junction kept 5 bases outside the gene matches. CDR1 SGDLS and CDR2 YYNGEE come from the germline V gene. This chain's CDR3 is CASSVVAGYDTDTQYF. The DNA for the CDR3 is TGTGCCAGCAGCGTAGTAGCGGGGTATGACACAGATACGCAGTATTTT.